The 23 T cell receptor beta chains presented below share a single source sample, sequenced in a study of T cells after yellow fever vaccination. TCRdb re-analysed the 5' RACE reads in MiXCR, keeping a single row per CDR3 protein. The sample lists 40,000 to 50,000 distinct CDR3 sequences, around 6.4% occurring once. This specimen was PBMCs, either bulk or a sorted T-cell subset (CD4+, CD8+, memory, or dextramer-sorted; not recorded which), taken 45 days after the yellow fever booster vaccination. These TCRs come from a man aged 30 to 39 who received the YFV17D yellow fever vaccine.

Many counts were recorded for this clonotype. The gene calls are TRBV6-5 and TRBJ2-1; 8 nucleotides align to TRBD2. Trimming removed 5 bases from V and 0 bases from J; junction bases left unmatched: 0. CDR1 MNHEY and CDR2 SVGAGI come from the germline V gene. This CDR3 is built from 14 residues. CDR3 DNA sequence: TGTGCCAGCAGTACTAGCGGCTCCTACAATGAGCAGTTCTTC. Its translation is CASSTSGSYNEQFF.

The V call is TRBV12-3 or TRBV12-4, the J call TRBJ1-3; D unclear. This CDR3 is 13 amino acids long. Trimming stripped 7 bases from V and 0 bases from J, with 7 bases between. This CDR3 is CASTRSSGNTIYF. CDR3 DNA sequence: TGTGCCAGCACACGAAGCTCTGGAAACACCATATATTTT.

This chain's CDR3 is CASSAYLQVNTEAFF. The CDR3 coding sequence is TGTGCCAGCAGCGCCTATCTCCAGGTAAACACTGAAGCTTTCTTT. V is TRBV9 and J is TRBJ1-1; D is undetermined. Germline lookup yields CDR1 SGDLS and CDR2 YYNGEE. V gave up 3 bases and J gave up 2 bases, with 14 bases separating them. The CDR3 totals 15 residues.

A few counts support this clonotype. The rearrangement uses TRBV6-5 and TRBJ2-7; TRBD1 agrees at 8 bases. V was pared by 8 bases and J by 1 base, with 7 bases of the junction left unmatched. The germline CDR1 and CDR2 sequences are MNHEY and SVGAGI. The CDR3 spans 14 residues. The CDR3 loop is CASWTGRRSYEQYF. The CDR3 coding sequence is TGTGCCAGCTGGACAGGGCGGAGATCCTACGAGCAGTACTTC.

This clonotype was counted many times. The genes are TRBV12-3 or TRBV12-4 and TRBJ2-7; D is unresolved. Trimming shortened V by 7 bases and J by 0 bases, and 10 bases separated the two germline ends. The CDR3 consists of 13 residues. In DNA, the CDR3 is TGTGCCAGCAATGGGCCGATCTCCTACGAGCAGTACTTC. Translated, it gives CASNGPISYEQYF.

This clonotype was picked up many times. The V gene is TRBV24-1, the J gene TRBJ2-3; 9 nucleotides agree with TRBD2. This CDR3 contains 19 residues. Germline assignment: CDR1 KGHDR and CDR2 SFDVKD. The V segment lost 1 base and the J segment 1 base; nucleotides outside the gene matches: 11. The CDR3 DNA sequence: TGTGCCACCAGTGATTTTACTGGCGGGTCTAGCGGGGGCACAGATACGCAGTATTTT. Protein: CATSDFTGGSSGGTDTQYF.

This clonotype occurred a few times. This rearrangement joins TRBV6-1 to TRBJ2-7, with D tentatively TRBD2 (7 bases). CDR1 is MNHNS, CDR2 SASEGT, per germline. Deletions cut 7 bases from V and 2 bases from J, with 21 bases between. The CDR3 consists of 16 residues. The CDR3 is CASKTLLGGAPYEQYF. The CDR3 DNA is TGTGCCAGCAAAACGCTATTAGGGGGGGCCCCCTACGAGCAGTACTTC.

This clonotype was detected many times. The chain uses TRBV12-3 or TRBV12-4 and TRBJ2-7; 8 bases align to TRBD1. This CDR3 spans 14 amino acids. V lost 6 bases, J lost 1 base, and 5 bases stayed unmatched. CDR3 amino acids: CASRGGQASYEQYF. As DNA, the CDR3 is TGTGCCAGCAGGGGGGGACAGGCGTCCTACGAGCAGTACTTC.

This clonotype was detected ten times or more. This rearrangement joins TRBV5-1 to TRBJ2-5, with a possible D match to TRBD2 (6 bases). Deletions cut 2 bases from V and 1 base from J, with 6 bases between. CDR1 is SGHRS, CDR2 YFSETQ, per germline. The CDR3 contains 13 residues. The CDR3 nucleotides are TGCGCCAGCAGCTTCGGGGGCCAAGAGACCCAGTACTTC. Protein sequence: CASSFGGQETQYF.

This clonotype was counted between two and nine times. This chain joins TRBV6-1 and TRBJ2-3, with a weak D call TRBD1 (6 bases). CDR3 length: 16 residues. Germline assignment: CDR1 MNHNS and CDR2 SASEGT. Trimming pared 5 bases from V and 0 bases from J, leaving 15 bases between. CDR3 sequence: CASSRSRQVSTDTQYF. The CDR3 DNA follows: TGTGCCAGCAGTCGATCCAGACAGGTTAGCACAGATACGCAGTATTTT.

The rearrangement uses TRBV6-5 and TRBJ2-3; 9 positions match TRBD2. The CDR3 extends over 15 amino acids. Germline assignment: CDR1 MNHEY and CDR2 SVGAGI. J gave up 2 bases and V 3 bases, and 3 bases lay outside the gene matches. This CDR3 is CASSYVAGDTDTQYF. For the CDR3, the DNA is TGTGCCAGCAGTTATGTAGCGGGAGACACAGATACGCAGTATTTT.

At least ten counts were recorded for this clonotype. This rearrangement joins TRBV10-3 to TRBJ2-5; D remains ambiguous. V was pared by 0 bases and J by 3 bases, with 5 bases between. Per the germline V gene, CDR1 is ENHRY and CDR2 is SYGVKD. The CDR3 loop spans 13 amino acids. CDR3 sequence reads: CAISESREETQYF. The CDR3 bases are TGTGCCATCAGTGAGTCCCGAGAAGAGACCCAGTACTTC.

This clonotype appeared many times. The chain couples TRBV12-3 or TRBV12-4 to TRBJ2-1; D is undetermined. The CDR3 loop spans 14 amino acids. V gave up 3 bases and J gave up 4 bases, with 10 bases separating them. The chain's CDR3 is CASSFQPLYNEQFF. The CDR3 DNA is TGTGCCAGCAGTTTCCAGCCCCTATACAATGAGCAGTTCTTC.

This clonotype was detected ten times or more. V usage is TRBV15 and J usage is TRBJ2-3; D is undetermined. Trimming removed 3 bases from V and 0 bases from J, with 4 bases in between. CDR1 and CDR2 (germline): LNHNV, YYDKDF (reference sequence). CDR3 length: 13 amino acids. CDR3 amino acids: CATSSKSTDTQYF. CDR3 in DNA: TGTGCCACCAGCAGTAAAAGCACAGATACGCAGTATTTT.

This clonotype showed up many times. The genes are TRBV29-1 and TRBJ1-5; D gene unclear. Germline lookup yields CDR1 SQVTM and CDR2 ANQGSEA. This CDR3 comprises 13 residues. V lost 4 bases, J lost 3 bases, and 10 bases lay in between. Written as DNA, the CDR3 is TGCAGCGTTGTTTTTGGGTCCAATCAGCCCCAGCATTTT. This codes for CSVVFGSNQPQHF.

This clonotype was detected many times. The chain combines TRBV7-8 with TRBJ1-2; 7 nucleotides line up with TRBD1. The V segment lost 4 bases and the J segment 8 bases; nucleotides outside the gene matches: 7. Germline loops: CDR1 SGHVS, CDR2 FQNEAQ. The CDR3 consists of 13 residues. In nucleotides, the CDR3 is TGTGCCAGCAGCTCTAGACAGGGCAAGGGCTACACCTTC. This sequence encodes CASSSRQGKGYTF.

In regard to this clonotype: One base away lies a much larger clone, so this may be a sequencing read error. The chain joins TRBV20-1 to TRBJ2-7; D might be TRBD2 (5 bases). Trimming left V 4 bases short and J 1 base short, with 14 bases between. The germline V gene has CDR1 DFQATT and CDR2 SNEGSKA (reference sequence). CDR3 length equals 14 residues. CDR3 region: CSAKPGSLSYEQYF. The DNA of the CDR3 is TGCAGTGCTAAACCGGGATCGTTGTCCTACGAGCAGTACTTC.

There are a few counts of this clonotype. The chain employs TRBV2 and TRBJ2-1, with TRBD2 matching over 10 bases. Germline CDR1 SNHLY, CDR2 FYNNEI. V dropped 2 bases and J dropped 7; count of bases not matched to a gene: 5. The CDR3 length is 15 residues. The chain's CDR3 is CASSELAGDSNEQFF. In DNA, the CDR3 is TGTGCCAGCAGTGAACTAGCGGGAGACTCAAATGAGCAGTTCTTC.

The chain couples TRBV19 to TRBJ1-6; D might be TRBD1 (6 bases). This CDR3 has 13 residues. V lost 6 bases to trimming and J lost 14 bases, with 17 bases between them. In germline, CDR1 is LNHDA, CDR2 SQIVND (reference sequence). CDR3 protein: CASSRTDLSSLHF. For the CDR3, the DNA is TGTGCCAGTAGCAGGACAGACCTTTCGTCCCTCCACTTT.

This clonotype has just a few counts. This rearrangement joins TRBV20-1 to TRBJ2-1; 9 bases fit TRBD2. This CDR3 comprises 15 residues. Germline V gives CDR1 DFQATT, CDR2 SNEGSKA (reference sequence). V shed 2 bases, J shed 9 bases, and the junction held 11 bases outside the gene matches. The DNA of the CDR3 is TGCAGTGCTAGACTTTTGCGGGAGGGCCCCGGTGAGCAGTTCTTC. Protein: CSARLLREGPGEQFF.

This clonotype was counted only a few times. The rearrangement joins TRBV2 to TRBJ2-1; D is possibly TRBD2 (6 bases). Trimming pared 2 bases from V and 8 bases from J, leaving 13 bases between. The CDR3 runs 14 residues. Germline loops: CDR1 SNHLY, CDR2 FYNNEI. The CDR3 region is CASSEPRGRDEQFF. The CDR3 region has the DNA TGTGCCAGCAGTGAACCCCGGGGGAGAGATGAGCAGTTCTTC.

This clonotype showed up many times. The rearrangement links TRBV5-1 to TRBJ2-2; unclear D gene. This CDR3 is built from 13 residues. Germline values: CDR1 SGHRS, CDR2 YFSETQ. V lost 6 bases and J 6 bases, leaving 12 bases between the germline ends. The CDR3 reads CASTLTGPGELFF. CDR3 nucleotides: TGCGCCAGCACTCTTACCGGTCCCGGGGAGCTGTTTTTT.

This clonotype was recorded many times. The V and J genes are TRBV7-2 and TRBJ2-5, with 7 bases matching TRBD1. J lost 5 bases, V lost 6 bases, and 3 bases had no gene match. Per the germline V gene, CDR1 is SGHTA and CDR2 is FQGNSA. CDR3 length: 12 amino acids. DNA of the CDR3: TGTGCCAGCAGAGGACAGGTGGAGACCCAGTACTTC. It specifies CASRGQVETQYF. Complete variable domain (other parts from reference TRBV7-2 and TRBJ2-5): GAGVSQSPSNKVTEKGKDVELRCDPISGHTALYWYRQSLGQGLEFLIYFQGNSAPDKSGLPSDRFSAERTGGSVSTLTIQRTQQEDSAVYLCASRGQVETQYFGPGTRLLVL.